Following are 17 T cell receptor beta chains from one sample sequenced in a study of CD8 T cells in ankylosing spondylitis. TCRdb recomputed calls from the 5' RACE reads with MiXCR, one row per CDR3 protein. The table shows about 330,000 distinct CDR3 sequences, with 7% to 9% occurring only once. Regarding the study as a whole: What appeared characteristic of ankylosing spondylitis blood was a TCR beta motif of fewer than ten highly homologous variants.

No antigens are known for them. The sequencing input was blood, either unsorted or a sorted T cell fraction (not recorded which). The receptors were sampled from a male donor with ankylosing spondylitis.

The chain employs TRBV5-1 and TRBJ2-1, with 16 bases matching TRBD2. The germline gives CDR1 SGHRS, CDR2 YFSETQ. J lost 5 bases, V lost 3 bases, and 2 bases had no gene match. CDR3 length: 16 amino acids. CDR3 region: CASSSGLAGGNNEQFF. As DNA, the CDR3 is TGCGCCAGCAGCTCGGGACTAGCGGGAGGGAACAATGAGCAGTTCTTC.

The rearrangement uses TRBV27 and TRBJ2-2; 9 bases agree with TRBD2. After removal of 6 bases from V and 1 base from J, the junction contained 6 bases not matched to a gene. This CDR3 has 16 amino acids. Germline V gene lookup returns CDR1 MNHEY and CDR2 SMNVEV (reference sequence). CDR3 coding DNA: TGTGCCAGCAGCAAAAGCGGGAGGCGGAACACCGGGGAGCTGTTTTTT. The encoded protein is CASSKSGRRNTGELFF.

This clonotype was seen ten or more times. The chain has TRBV4-1 and TRBJ1-1; D remains ambiguous. CDR1 and CDR2 from the germline V gene are MGHRA and YSYEKL. This CDR3 is built from 15 residues. Trimming stripped 4 bases from V and 0 bases from J, with 12 bases between. CDR3 nucleotides: TGCGCCAGCAGCCTTTCAAGTAACATGAACACTGAAGCTTTCTTT. As protein: CASSLSSNMNTEAFF.

This chain joins TRBV18 and TRBJ2-7; D tentatively reads TRBD1 or TRBD2 (5 bases each). Germline assignment: CDR1 KGHSH and CDR2 LQKENI. V dropped 3 bases and J dropped 9 bases, with 15 bases sitting between them. The CDR3 is 13 residues long. The CDR3 protein is CASSPLDGAGQYF. The CDR3, as DNA: TGTGCCAGCTCACCCCTTGACGGGGCCGGGCAGTACTTC.

Comments on this clonotype: This may arise from a read error, as a much more abundant clone is one base away. The CDR3 nucleotides read TGTGCCAGCAGTTTGAATGGGAATGAGCAGCTCTTC. It is translated as CASSLNGNEQLF. V gene TRBV27 combines with J gene TRBJ2-1; D remains ambiguous. Looked up from germline, CDR1 is MNHEY and CDR2 is SMNVEV (reference sequence). The CDR3 runs 12 residues.

The chain is built from TRBV7-8 and TRBJ2-5; D may be TRBD1 or TRBD2 (5 bases each). Trimming stripped 8 bases from V and 9 bases from J, with 19 bases between. The germline CDR1 and CDR2 sequences are SGHVS and FQNEAQ. The CDR3 runs to 13 residues. CDR3 in DNA: TGTGCCAGCCTACTCGGGGTGGGGGTGTCCCAGTACTTC. Translation: CASLLGVGVSQYF.

This clonotype was picked up many times. DNA of the CDR3: TGCAGTGCTGAGCCACCGGTAGACAGGGCTGACACTGAAGCTTTCTTT. Translation: CSAEPPVDRADTEAFF. V and J are TRBV20-1 and TRBJ1-1, with 7 bases that match TRBD1. The V segment lost 5 bases and the J segment 3 bases; nucleotides outside the gene matches: 15. Germline V lookup: CDR1 DFQATT, CDR2 SNEGSKA (reference sequence). This CDR3 is built from 16 residues.

This clonotype was picked up a small number of times. The V gene is TRBV18, the J gene TRBJ1-2; 9 bases line up with TRBD1. CDR1 and CDR2 (germline): KGHSH, LQKENI. The CDR3 totals 14 residues. V shed 6 bases, J shed 4 bases, and the junction held 6 bases outside the gene matches. CDR3 region: CASSYRGRAYGYTF. As DNA, the CDR3 is TGTGCCAGCTCGTACAGGGGGCGCGCCTATGGCTACACCTTC.

This clonotype occurred once. A clone one base away is much larger, so this may be a read error. The J gene is TRBJ2-7, the V gene TRBV9, with D possibly TRBD1 on 6 matching bases. The CDR3 runs 15 residues. Trimming cost V 4 bases and J 2 bases, with 16 bases left between them. Germline V gene sequence: CDR1 SGDLS, CDR2 YYNGEE. The chain's CDR3 is CASSMAPGQPYEQYF. The CDR3 region has the DNA TGTGCCAGCAGCATGGCCCCGGGACAACCCTACGAGCAGTACTTC.

This chain links TRBV20-1 with TRBJ2-6; D ambiguous. Looked up from germline, CDR1 is DFQATT and CDR2 is SNEGSKA (reference sequence). The CDR3 totals 14 residues. The germline V and J ends were trimmed by 3 bases and 4 bases, with 10 bases remaining between them. The CDR3 region has the DNA TGCAGTGCTAGTCGGTGGTCAGGGGCCAACGTCCTGACTTTC. It translates to CSASRWSGANVLTF.

The chain combines TRBV29-1 with TRBJ1-2; D unresolved. The V and J ends lost 6 bases and 4 bases respectively, with 9 bases between them. The germline CDR1 and CDR2 sequences are SQVTM and ANQGSEA. The CDR3 consists of 11 residues. The chain's CDR3 is CSVEGRYGYTF. The DNA of the CDR3 is TGCAGCGTCGAGGGCCGCTATGGCTACACCTTC.

The sample holds a few counts of this clonotype. The V call is TRBV7-9, the J call TRBJ2-2, with 9 nucleotides matching TRBD1. This CDR3 spans 15 amino acids. CDR1 and CDR2 (germline): SEHNR, FQNEAQ (reference sequence). J gave up 7 bases and V 4 bases, and 7 bases lay outside the gene matches. The CDR3 is CASSSRTGVNGELFF. CDR3 coding DNA: TGTGCCAGCAGCTCCCGGACAGGGGTCAACGGGGAGCTGTTTTTT.

V usage is TRBV11-3 and J usage is TRBJ2-5; a weak D match, TRBD2 (6 bases). The CDR3 consists of 15 residues. Trimming took 5 bases from V and 5 from J, leaving 18 bases between them. CDR1 and CDR2 (germline): SGHNT, YENEEA. CDR3 sequence (DNA): TGTGCCAGCAGCCCAGGGACTGCCGGTGGGGAGACCCAGTACTTC. It encodes CASSPGTAGGETQYF. The whole variable domain, filled in from reference TRBV11-3 and TRBJ2-5, reads EAGVVQSPRYKIIEKKQPVAFWCNPISGHNTLYWYLQNLGQGPELLIRYENEEAVDDSQLPKDRFSAERLKGVDSTLKIQPAELGDSAVYLCASSPGTAGGETQYFGPGTRLLVL.

This clonotype turned up a few times. The chain is built from TRBV11-3 and TRBJ2-2; D uncertain. This CDR3 is built from 14 residues. V lost 1 base and J 3 bases, leaving 6 bases between the germline ends. CDR1 is SGHNT, CDR2 YENEEA, per germline. This CDR3 reads CASSLVSYTGELFF. The CDR3 DNA reads as TGTGCCAGCAGCTTAGTTAGTTACACCGGGGAGCTGTTTTTT.

This clonotype was detected once. The rearrangement uses TRBV7-8 and TRBJ2-1; D call uncertain. Germline CDR1 SGHVS, CDR2 FQNEAQ. The CDR3 totals 14 residues. Trimming shortened V by 3 bases and J by 4 bases, and 10 bases separated the two germline ends. As DNA, the CDR3 is TGTGCCAGCAGCTTGGGGATTGCATACAATGAGCAGTTCTTC. Its translation: CASSLGIAYNEQFF.

The sample holds many counts of this clonotype. This CDR3 is CASSFSTRDEQYF. In DNA, the CDR3 is TGTGCCAGCAGTTTTTCCACAAGGGACGAGCAGTACTTC. This chain connects TRBV12-3 or TRBV12-4 to TRBJ2-7; the D is unclear. This CDR3 has 13 residues. V gave up 3 bases and J gave up 5 bases, with 11 bases separating them.

In this sample, this clonotype turned up a few times. The rearrangement joins TRBV12-3 or TRBV12-4 to TRBJ1-1; D call uncertain. V gave up 7 bases and J gave up 4 bases, with 16 bases separating them. The CDR3 consists of 14 residues. CDR3 protein: CASNTGRGGTEAFF. CDR3 in DNA: TGTGCCAGCAACACGGGGAGAGGCGGCACTGAAGCTTTCTTT.